The 23 T cell receptor delta chains in this list originate from one sample, sequenced in a study of γδ T cells in repeated Plasmodium falciparum infection. Vgamma9/Vdelta2+ and Vdelta2-negative gammadelta T cells were flow-sorted from PBMC for bulk sequencing. TCRdb called clones from the multiplex PCR reads again using CATT. This sample has around 50,000 delta-chain clones, with 1.5% to 2% found just once. Sequenced: gamma-delta T cells from blood. The receptors come from a pool of human donors (malaria-infected and uninfected, not separated).

This clone showed up just a few times. This likely reflects a read error, since a far larger clone is one base away. Other DNA sequences within the sample encode an identical CDR3. V is TRDV1 and J is TRDJ1, with unresolved D. TCRdb carries no J gene annotation; the J gene was assigned here by matching the DNA with germline. Looked up from germline, CDR1 is TSWWSYY and CDR2 is QGS. The CDR3 runs 19 residues. Trimming took 3 bases from V and 0 from J, leaving 23 bases between them. The CDR3 sequence: CALGEFRPRWVRYTDKLIF. CDR3 in DNA: TGTGCTCTTGGGGAGTTCCGCCCTAGATGGGTTCGGTACACCGATAAACTCATCTTT.

On this clone itself: Possible read error: a much larger clone is one base away. The CDR3 region is CAFSPKLPFLYRGIGDKLIF. The CDR3 bases are TGTGCCTTTTCCCCAAAACTTCCTTTCCTTTACCGGGGGATAGGGGATAAACTCATCTTT. The J gene is TRDJ1, the V gene TRDV3; TRDD3 agrees at 8 bases. TCRdb records no J gene; here it was assigned by comparing the DNA to germline. The CDR3 has 20 residues. CDR1 is TVYSNPD, CDR2 GDNSRS, per germline (reference sequence). J lost 5 bases, V lost 2 bases, and 28 bases had no gene match.

Turning to this clone: The protein TCRdb lists belongs to a much larger clone and differs from this DNA's translation at residue 3, which points to a read error; the protein shown is made from the DNA. The chain employs TRDV1 and TRDJ1, with D perhaps TRDD3 (6 bases). The J gene is not listed in TCRdb, so it was assigned here from a DNA match to germline. Germline V gene sequence: CDR1 TSWWSYY, CDR2 QGS. CDR3 length equals 21 residues. CDR3 sequence reads: CAPGEPQRHSERVYATDKLIF. CDR3 bases: TGTGCTCCTGGGGAACCCCAAAGACATTCCGAGAGGGTATACGCCACCGATAAACTCATCTTT.

This clone was found a few times. This DNA translates differently at residue 6 from the TCRdb protein, which is that of a much larger clone; a read error is likely, and the protein shown is the DNA's own translation. The rearrangement uses TRDV1 and TRDJ1; TRDD3 agrees at 11 bases. The J gene, left out of TCRdb, was set here by checking the DNA against germline. This CDR3 spans 20 amino acids. Germline loops: CDR1 TSWWSYY, CDR2 QGS. Trimming took 1 base from V and 0 from J; bases not matched to a gene: 13. Here the CDR3 reads CALGEPSEYWGIGYTDKLIF. CDR3 nucleotide sequence: TGTGCTCTTGGGGAACCCTCGGAATACTGGGGGATAGGGTACACCGATAAACTCATCTTT.

This clone was detected ten times or more. TCRdb pairs this DNA with a much larger clone's protein that differs at residue 8, likely a read error; the protein shown was translated from the DNA. The chain uses TRDV1 and TRDJ1; no clear D gene. Trimming removed 4 bases from V and 0 bases from J, with 27 bases in between. Per germline, CDR1 TSWWSYY and CDR2 QGS. There are 20 residues in the CDR3. CDR3 sequence reads: CALGGKRAPPGVMYTDKLIF. DNA of the CDR3: TGTGCTCTTGGGGGCAAACGAGCCCCCCCCGGGGTGATGTACACCGATAAACTCATCTTT.

This clone was seen more than once but under ten times. A much larger clone differs from this one at a single base, so this may be a read error. No J gene was called, and the V gene is TRDV1; the DNA was not compared with TRDD3, the D call given in the table. Germline values: CDR1 TSWWSYY, CDR2 QGS. The CDR3 is made up of 19 amino acids. CDR3 in amino acids: CALGATGDTGTNEIDKLIF. The CDR3, as DNA: TGTGCTCTTGGGGCCACAGGGGATACAGGTACCAACGAGATCGATAAGCTCATCTTT.

This clone appeared many times. A read error likely explains why the TCRdb protein, taken from a much larger clone, differs from this DNA's translation at residue 8; the protein shown is translated from the DNA. This chain links TRDV1 with TRDJ1; a possible D gene is TRDD2 (5 bases). CDR3 size: 21 residues. Deletions cut 0 bases from V and 0 bases from J, with 26 bases between. The germline V gene encodes CDR1 TSWWSYY and CDR2 QGS. The DNA for the CDR3 is TGTGCTCTTGGGGAACTACTATCCGCCTACGTTGTTCCGCAGTACACCGATAAACTCATCTTT. Translating gives CALGELLSAYVVPQYTDKLIF.

This clone was counted ten times or more. The protein TCRdb lists belongs to a much larger clone and differs from this DNA's translation at residue 10, which points to a read error; the protein shown is made from the DNA. J is TRDJ1 and V is TRDV1; D is unresolved. The J gene was not available in TCRdb and was assigned here by matching the DNA to germline segments. Germline values: CDR1 TSWWSYY, CDR2 QGS. This CDR3 has 18 amino acids. Trimming shortened V by 0 bases and J by 1 base, and 18 bases separated the two germline ends. The CDR3 region is CALGELPLRDSGTDKLIF. CDR3 sequence (DNA): TGTGCTCTTGGGGAACTTCCTCTACGAGACTCGGGCACCGATAAACTCATCTTT.

This clone was seen a few times. The protein TCRdb lists belongs to a much larger clone and differs from this DNA's translation at residue 15, which points to a read error; the protein shown is made from the DNA. The rearrangement uses TRDV3 and TRDJ1; TRDD3 matches at 13 bases. V lost 3 bases and J lost 7; bases outside the gene matches: 23. This CDR3 contains 19 residues. Germline loops: CDR1 TVYSNPD, CDR2 GDNSRS (reference sequence). The CDR3 loop reads CAFVPTAYWGIRLGGKLIF. CDR3 DNA sequence: TGTGCCTTCGTTCCTACCGCGTACTGGGGGATACGCTTAGGGGGTAAACTCATCTTT.

This clone was detected ten times or more. TCRdb records a much larger clone's protein for this DNA, with a difference at residue 8 that likely arises from a read error; the protein given is the translation of the DNA. The V gene is TRDV1, the J gene TRDJ4; 10 bases line up with TRDD3. Germline assignment: CDR1 TSWWSYY and CDR2 QGS. The V gene end was trimmed by 2 bases and the J gene end by 6 bases; junction bases not matched to a gene: 21. The CDR3 runs to 19 residues. CDR3 in DNA: TGTGCTCTTGGGGAATTTCATCTCCTTCGTACTGGGGGATGGGTGGCCCTGATCTTT. Its protein product is CALGEFHLLRTGGWVALIF.

This clone was detected many times. The chain recombines TRDV1 with TRDJ1; D not certain. Germline V gene data show CDR1 as TSWWSYY and CDR2 as QGS. CDR3 length: 16 amino acids. Trimming removed 1 base at V and 1 base at J, with 13 bases between. The CDR3 reads CALGEPIRPGTDKLIF. The CDR3 coding sequence is TGTGCTCTTGGGGAACCCATCCGACCAGGCACCGATAAACTCATCTTT.

Of note for this clone: This likely reflects a read error, since a far larger clone is one base away. This sample also contains other DNA sequences that code for the same CDR3. The rearrangement links TRDV1 to TRDJ1; weak D call: TRDD3 (6 bases). CDR1 and CDR2 (germline): TSWWSYY, QGS. CDR3 length: 18 residues. Trimming cost V 2 bases and J 3 bases, with 22 bases left between them. CDR3 nucleotides: TGTGCTCTTGGGGAAAGTCGGGTACGCTTGGGGATTCCCGATAAACTCATCTTT. Its translation: CALGESRVRLGIPDKLIF.

This clone was observed at least ten times. V gene TRDV1 combines with J gene TRDJ1; TRDD3 aligns across 13 bases. Germline CDR1 reads TSWWSYY; CDR2 reads QGS. This CDR3 is built from 18 residues. Germline trimming cut 5 bases from V and 10 bases from J; bases unmatched to any gene: 19. CDR3 amino acids: CALGTPLGTGGYAYILIF. The CDR3 DNA reads as TGTGCTCTTGGGACCCCCCTGGGTACTGGGGGATACGCGTATATACTCATCTTT.

This clone showed up just a few times. TCRdb records a much larger clone's protein for this DNA, with a difference at residue 8 that likely arises from a read error; the protein given is the translation of the DNA. V is TRDV1 and J is TRDJ1; D is uncertain. In the absence of a J gene in TCRdb, the DNA was matched to germline to assign it here. CDR1 is TSWWSYY and CDR2 is QGS in the germline V gene. The CDR3 is made up of 17 amino acids. With 0 bases removed from V and 1 base from J, the gap between germline ends came to 15 bases. Written as DNA, the CDR3 is TGTGCTCTTGGGGAACTTCCACCATATATCTTCACCGATAAACTCATCTTT. Its translation is CALGELPPYIFTDKLIF.

This clone has more than one count but fewer than ten. A far larger clone is one base from this, pointing to a likely read error. The sample contains more than one DNA sequence encoding this CDR3. The genes are TRAV36/DV7 and TRDJ1; 8 nucleotides align to TRDD3. Germline assignment: CDR1 VTNFRS and CDR2 LTSSGIE (reference sequence). This CDR3 has 21 amino acids. CDR3: CAVWALIRRLFLGDVTDKLIF. For the CDR3, the DNA is TGTGCTGTGTGGGCTCTGATCCGTCGCCTTTTTCTGGGGGACGTCACCGATAAGCTCATCTTT.

This clone was recorded a few times. It is likely a read error: a sequence one base away is far more abundant. The sample carries other DNA sequences with the same CDR3. The CDR3 reads CALGEIGGTSSSYWGIRTDKLIF. CDR3 sequence (DNA): TGTGCTCTTGGGGAAATTGGGGGAACTTCCTCTTCATACTGGGGGATACGGACCGATAAGCTCATCTTT. The V gene was identified as TRDV1, while no J gene was called; TRDD3 is the table's D call and was not checked against the DNA. This CDR3 has 23 amino acids. Germline values: CDR1 TSWWSYY, CDR2 QGS.

This clone showed up just a few times. A far larger clone is only one base removed, so a read error is likely. This sample includes further DNA sequences coding for the same CDR3. The V call is TRDV1, the J call TRDJ1; D may be TRDD2 (6 bases). The V gene's germline CDR1 is TSWWSYY and CDR2 QGS. The CDR3 length is 21 residues. The CDR3 is CALGAPGNLPYMGVYTDKLIF. The CDR3 coding sequence is TGTGCTCTTGGGGCCCCGGGGAACCTTCCGTATATGGGAGTGTACACTGATAAACTCATCTTT.

Regarding this clone: Other DNA sequences in the same sample also yield this CDR3. J is TRDJ1 and V is TRDV1; 12 nucleotides align to TRDD3. The J gene, missing from TCRdb, was assigned here through DNA to germline matching. From germline, CDR1 is TSWWSYY and CDR2 QGS. V lost 1 base, J lost 0 bases, and 45 bases stayed unmatched. The CDR3 runs 31 residues. The CDR3 spells CALGEPWGLPRFLLGDTLVSGSPWNTDKLIF. In DNA, the CDR3 is TGTGCTCTTGGGGAACCGTGGGGCCTACCACGTTTTTTACTGGGGGATACTTTGGTAAGTGGATCACCCTGGAACACCGATAAACTCATCTTT.

This clone was seen only a few times. TCRdb has a much larger clone's protein, which differs at residue 5 from the translation of this DNA, likely because of a read error; what is shown is the protein translated from the DNA. This chain uses TRDV1 with TRDJ1; 11 bases agree with TRDD3. The J gene was not available in TCRdb and was assigned here by matching the DNA to germline segments. The CDR3 runs 19 residues. The V and J ends lost 2 bases and 4 bases, in that order; junction bases with no gene match: 15. Germline V CDR1 and CDR2: TSWWSYY, QGS. CDR3 in amino acids: CALGEFDNYVLGDIDKLIF. The CDR3 region has the DNA TGTGCTCTTGGGGAATTCGATAACTACGTACTGGGGGATATCGATAAACTCATCTTT.

This clone was recorded many times. The mismatch at residue 6 between this DNA's translation and the TCRdb protein of a much larger clone likely reflects a read error; the protein shown is translated from the DNA. The V gene is TRDV1, the J gene TRDJ1; possibly TRDD3 for D (5 bases). Germline CDR1 reads TSWWSYY; CDR2 reads QGS. This CDR3 contains 20 residues. CDR3 DNA: TGTGCTCTTGGGGAAAGCAGCGGGCCATCCTCGGGGGTCCTCACCGATAAGCTCATCTTT. It yields the protein CALGESSGPSSGVLTDKLIF.

In the case of this clone: This probably arose from a read error, given a far larger clone one base away. This CDR3 is CALGELVWGIRLSTDKLIF. Here the CDR3 DNA reads TGTGCCCTTGGGGAACTCGTTTGGGGGATACGTCTCTCCACCGATAAACTCATCTTT. The chain links TRDV1 to TRDJ1; 11 positions match TRDD3. TCRdb supplies no J gene; here it was assigned by aligning the nucleotide sequence to germline. The CDR3 loop spans 19 amino acids. Germline-derived CDR1 and CDR2 are TSWWSYY and QGS.

This clone has ten or more counts. Given a far larger clone just one base away, this is likely a sequencing read error. The identical CDR3 is also encoded by other nucleotide sequences in the sample. This chain connects TRDV1 to TRDJ1, with 9 bases lining up with TRDD3. Losses at the gene ends were 0 bases for V and 5 bases for J; bases not matched to a gene: 28. Germline V gives CDR1 TSWWSYY, CDR2 QGS. This CDR3 comprises 23 residues. CDR3 in DNA: TGTGCTCTTGGGGAACTAATATCCCTACCTTATAACTGGGGGAAAAGGGGCGTTGATAAACTCATCTTT. Translating gives CALGELISLPYNWGKRGVDKLIF.

This clone came up many times. This likely traces to a read error, being one base from a far larger clone. The same CDR3 can be traced to other DNA sequences in this sample. This chain links TRDV1 with TRDJ1, with TRDD3 identical over 10 bases. V lost 9 bases, J lost 0 bases, and 16 bases stayed unmatched. Germline CDR1 TSWWSYY, CDR2 QGS. The CDR3 has 18 residues. The CDR3 DNA reads TGTGCTCTCGGGACCCACCTGGGGGATAAGTATAACACCGATAAACTCATCTTT. It encodes CALGTHLGDKYNTDKLIF.